This TCR beta chain was observed in a study of T cells generated in artificial thymic organoids. CDR1 and CDR2 from the germline V gene are LGHNA and YSLEER. This CDR3 is built from 16 residues. The trim removed 0 bases at V and 3 bases at J, leaving 3 bases unmatched. Separate semi-nested PCRs amplified TCRalpha and TCRbeta libraries using constant-region reverse primers in TRAC or TRBC. TCRdb itself ran the 5' RACE reads through MiXCR, one entry per CDR3 protein. The table includes some 7,200 distinct CDR3 sequences, 20% to 30% detected once. Study-level points and caveats: Thymic and blood naive CD8 cells had diversity comparable to organoid-derived ones.

Organoids aggregated human HSPCs with DLL1-transduced murine MS5 stromal cells. Residual T cells were removed by FACS sorting CD34+CD3- progenitor cells before seeding the organoids. Worth noting for this clonotype: Its antigen remains unknown.

Material: naive CD8+ T cells grown in artificial thymic organoids from cord blood stem and progenitor cells. The subset here: CD3+TCRalphabeta+CD8SP T cells; for blood, CD45RO-CCR7+ naive CD8+ T cells. This clonotype was sampled from a human donor who gave cord blood stem cells for thymic organoid culture, a cardiac surgery patient who gave postnatal thymus, or a blood donor (not recorded which). This chain uses TRBV4-3 with TRBJ2-3, with TRBD2 matching over 10 bases. The CDR3 DNA reads as TGCGCCAGCAGCCAAGATAGGGGACTAGCGACAGATACGCAGTATTTT. Translation: CASSQDRGLATDTQYF.